Listed below are T cell receptor beta chains from one sample, sequenced in a study of post-analysis software for immune sequencing data. TCRdb re-derived calls from the PCR reads in MiXCR, one entry per CDR3 protein. Of hundreds of thousands of distinct CDR3 sequences detected, about 38% appear once; the ten largest clones hold 4% to 6%. Sequencing was performed on blood. Receptors were obtained from a girl aged 10-17 years with multiple sclerosis. The CDR3 runs from the conserved cysteine through the conserved F or W. The D gene is left open where the match is weak. Clone size is shown for a subset of rows, as once, few, many or a class of expanded clone.

j_gene,v_gene,abundance,d_gene,CDR3aa,CDR3nt
TRBJ2-1,TRBV6-5,-,TRBD2,CASSSEPSISGGSYNEQFF,TGTGCCAGCAGTTCCGAACCTTCTATTAGCGGGGGCTCCTACAATGAGCAGTTCTTC
TRBJ2-1,TRBV11-2,many,-,CASSREPQGRLDEQFF,TGTGCCAGCAGCCGGGAGCCCCAGGGAAGGTTGGATGAGCAGTTCTTC
TRBJ2-3,TRBV6-5,many,TRBD2,CASSRSTAGGTDTQYF,TGTGCCAGCAGCCGATCTACGGCGGGAGGCACAGATACGCAGTATTTT
TRBJ1-1,TRBV13,-,-,CASSLRGEGMNTEAFF,TGTGCCAGCAGCTTACGAGGGGAGGGGATGAACACTGAAGCTTTCTTT
TRBJ2-7,TRBV5-6,-,TRBD1,CASSQGTAISYEQYF,TGTGCCAGCAGCCAGGGGACAGCTATTTCCTACGAGCAGTACTTC
TRBJ1-2,TRBV29-1,many,TRBD1,CSALDRGYYGYTF,TGCAGCGCCCTCGACAGGGGCTACTATGGCTACACCTTC
TRBJ2-7,TRBV10-2,-,TRBD1,CASNAGTGTYEQYF,TGCGCCAGCAACGCCGGGACAGGGACCTACGAGCAGTACTTC
TRBJ1-4,TRBV20-1,many,-,CSATGGSDDEKLFF,TGCAGTGCTACGGGGGGATCAGATGATGAAAAACTGTTTTTT
TRBJ1-1,TRBV3-1,-,-,CASSSTAVNTEAFF,TGTGCCAGCAGCAGCACAGCGGTGAACACTGAAGCTTTCTTT
TRBJ2-3,TRBV12-3/TRBV12-4,-,TRBD2,CASSLVPAGGRDTQYF,TGTGCCAGCAGTTTAGTCCCAGCGGGCGGGAGAGATACGCAGTATTTT
TRBJ2-1,TRBV24-1,many,TRBD1,CATSGRGQGDNNEQFF,TGTGCCACCAGTGGCAGGGGACAGGGGGACAACAATGAGCAGTTCTTC
TRBJ2-7,TRBV3-1,many,-,CASSQEEGPSYEQYF,TGTGCCAGCAGCCAAGAGGAGGGTCCTTCCTACGAGCAGTACTTC
TRBJ1-6,TRBV9,many,TRBD1,CASSVGDRALTNSPLHF,TGTGCCAGCAGCGTAGGGGACAGGGCCCTGACTAATTCACCCCTCCACTTT
TRBJ2-3,TRBV7-2,-,TRBD2,CASSFRTSGRTDTQYF,TGTGCCAGCAGCTTTAGGACTAGCGGCCGCACAGATACGCAGTATTTT
TRBJ2-5,TRBV3-1,many,-,CASSQADTQETQYF,TGTGCCAGCAGCCAAGCCGACACCCAAGAGACCCAGTACTTC
TRBJ2-1,TRBV7-8,few,TRBD1,CASSLIGQGDYNEQFF,TGTGCCAGCAGCTTAATCGGACAGGGGGACTACAATGAGCAGTTCTTC
TRBJ2-3,TRBV9,-,TRBD2,CASSVMGLATDTQYF,TGTGCCAGCAGCGTAATGGGACTAGCGACAGATACGCAGTATTTT
TRBJ2-5,TRBV5-1,many,-,CASSLSTGAGETQYF,TGCGCCAGCAGCTTGTCTACGGGAGCGGGAGAGACCCAGTACTTC
TRBJ2-5,TRBV20-1,many,-,CSAAGAKSQETQYF,TGCAGTGCTGCGGGGGCGAAGAGTCAAGAGACCCAGTACTTC
TRBJ2-5,TRBV4-2,many,TRBD2,CASSRTSGETQYF,TGTGCCAGCAGCCGGACTAGCGGGGAGACCCAGTACTTC
TRBJ1-2,TRBV29-1,many,-,CSVDGSLYGYTF,TGCAGCGTTGATGGGTCTCTTTATGGCTACACCTTC
TRBJ2-1,TRBV12-3/TRBV12-4,many,-,CASSLGRSYNEQFF,TGTGCCAGCAGTTTAGGTCGGTCCTACAATGAGCAGTTCTTC
TRBJ2-1,TRBV4-2,-,-,CASSPTSPHNEQFF,TGTGCCAGCAGCCCAACTAGTCCTCACAATGAGCAGTTCTTC
TRBJ2-7,TRBV10-3,once,-,CAISESAGNYEQYF,TGTGCCATCAGTGAGTCCGCGGGGAATTACGAGCAGTACTTC
TRBJ1-5,TRBV29-1,few,-,CSVTGLDNQPQHF,TGCAGCGTCACAGGGTTAGATAATCAGCCCCAGCATTTT
TRBJ2-1,TRBV28,many,-,CASSFLRGQFF,TGTGCCAGCAGTTTCCTGCGGGGGCAGTTCTTC
TRBJ2-1,TRBV5-6,few,TRBD1,CASSFLGQGSNEQFF,TGTGCCAGCAGCTTTTTGGGACAGGGATCCAATGAGCAGTTCTTC
TRBJ1-2,TRBV5-6,-,TRBD1,CASSPQGTATNYGYTF,TGTGCCAGCAGCCCGCAGGGGACAGCTACTAACTATGGCTACACCTTC
TRBJ2-3,TRBV28,-,-,CAGSLSGSTDTQYF,TGTGCCGGCAGTTTATCCGGGTCCACAGATACGCAGTATTTT
TRBJ2-7,TRBV4-2,-,TRBD1,CASSQVTGKDEQYF,TGTGCCAGCAGCCAAGTGACAGGGAAAGACGAGCAGTACTTC
TRBJ2-3,TRBV5-6,-,TRBD2,CASSLEVAGNTDTQYF,TGTGCCAGCAGCTTGGAGGTAGCGGGAAACACAGATACGCAGTATTTT
TRBJ2-3,TRBV10-3,-,TRBD2,CATGTSGTTSTDTQYF,TGTGCCACTGGGACTAGCGGGACTACTAGCACAGATACGCAGTATTTT
TRBJ2-7,TRBV7-2,-,TRBD2,CASSGSGVYEQYF,TGTGCCAGCAGCGGTAGCGGGGTCTACGAGCAGTACTTC
TRBJ1-6,TRBV29-1,-,TRBD1,CSVSSGQVNSPLHF,TGCAGCGTTTCTTCGGGACAGGTGAATTCACCCCTCCACTTT
TRBJ2-1,TRBV10-3,-,-,CAISESLAREQFF,TGTGCCATCAGTGAGTCACTAGCACGCGAGCAGTTCTTC
TRBJ1-2,TRBV28,-,TRBD1,CASSLGTGREGYTF,TGTGCCAGCAGCCTCGGGACAGGTCGTGAAGGCTACACCTTC
TRBJ2-1,TRBV20-1,-,-,CSAPGERNEQFF,TGCAGTGCTCCCGGCGAGCGCAATGAGCAGTTCTTC
TRBJ2-3,TRBV5-1,many,-,CASSFVVATDTQYF,TGCGCCAGCAGCTTTGTTGTTGCAACAGATACGCAGTATTTT
TRBJ1-1,TRBV14,-,-,CASSQGGVRRTEAFF,TGTGCCAGCAGCCAAGGTGGGGTAAGGCGCACTGAAGCTTTCTTT
TRBJ1-2,TRBV5-1,many,-,CASSLDGTGGYTF,TGCGCCAGCAGCCTGGACGGGACTGGTGGCTACACCTTC
TRBJ1-4,TRBV4-2,many,TRBD1,CASSQAPQGGNEKLFF,TGTGCCAGCAGCCAAGCGCCTCAGGGGGGGAATGAAAAACTGTTTTTT
TRBJ1-2,TRBV6-6,-,TRBD1,CASSYPTGRDYGYTF,TGTGCCAGCAGTTACCCGACAGGGAGAGACTATGGCTACACCTTC
TRBJ2-3,TRBV10-3,-,TRBD1,CAISADRGTDTQYF,TGTGCCATCAGTGCTGACAGGGGCACAGATACGCAGTATTTT
TRBJ2-1,TRBV20-1,-,-,CSARMGNEQFF,TGCAGTGCCCGGATGGGCAATGAGCAGTTCTTC
TRBJ1-1,TRBV4-1,many,TRBD1,CASSQDNRGHTEAFF,TGCGCCAGCAGCCAGGATAACAGGGGGCACACTGAAGCTTTCTTT
TRBJ1-1,TRBV6-2/TRBV6-3,many,-,CASILGLNTEAFF,TGTGCCAGCATCCTAGGGTTGAACACTGAAGCTTTCTTT
TRBJ1-1,TRBV29-1,many,-,CSVVGEVEAFF,TGCAGCGTTGTAGGGGAGGTTGAAGCTTTCTTT
TRBJ1-4,TRBV3-1,few,-,CASSQDWEGEKLFF,TGTGCCAGCAGCCAAGATTGGGAGGGGGAAAAACTGTTTTTT
TRBJ1-3,TRBV18,few,-,CASSRADSGNTIYF,TGTGCCAGCTCACGGGCCGATTCTGGAAACACCATATATTTT
TRBJ2-1,TRBV20-1,-,TRBD2,CSATGSGRGGYNEQFF,TGCAGTGCCACGGGGAGCGGGAGAGGGGGGTACAATGAGCAGTTCTTC